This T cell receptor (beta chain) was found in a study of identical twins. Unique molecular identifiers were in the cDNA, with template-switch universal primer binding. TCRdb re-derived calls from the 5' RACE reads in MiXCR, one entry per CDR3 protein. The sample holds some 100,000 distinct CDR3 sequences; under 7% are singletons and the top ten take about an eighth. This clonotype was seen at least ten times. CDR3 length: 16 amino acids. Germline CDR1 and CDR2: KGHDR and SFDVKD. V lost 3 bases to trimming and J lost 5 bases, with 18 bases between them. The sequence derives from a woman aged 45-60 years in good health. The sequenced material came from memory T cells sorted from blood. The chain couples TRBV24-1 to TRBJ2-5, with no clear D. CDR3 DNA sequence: TGTGCCACCAGTGATCCCACAACTTCCACGAGGGAGACCCAGTACTTC. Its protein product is CATSDPTTSTRETQYF.